These 4 T cell receptor beta chains were all obtained from the same sample, sequenced in a study of Ad26.COV2.S vaccination and SARS-CoV-2 variants. Indicated treatment: around 19 received Ad26.COV2.S at low or high dose, single or two shots; about five received placebo; per-sample allocation not given. The study sampled participants on day 63 after the first vaccine or placebo injection. Profiled with immunoSEQ multiplex PCR; TCRdb holds only in-frame clones, not every one. The data hold some 300,000 clones, with 85% observed a single time. Sequences were derived from peripheral blood, sampled in a trial of Ad26.COV2.S vaccine versus placebo. These receptors were taken from a person aged 18-65 years who received the Ad26.COV2.S COVID-19 vaccine or a placebo.

J is TRBJ2-5 and V is TRBV7-9; D gene ambiguous. Germline CDR1 SEHNR, CDR2 FQNEAQ (reference sequence). The CDR3 is made up of 11 amino acids. V was shortened by 8 bases and J by 9 bases, with 13 bases between the two germline ends. CDR3 sequence reads: CASDIGLAQYF. The CDR3 coding sequence is TGTGCCAGCGATATCGGATTGGCCCAGTACTTC.

Concerning this clone: The same CDR3 can be traced to other DNA sequences in this sample. The V call is TRBV6-5, the J call TRBJ1-2; D gene uncertain. Looked up from germline, CDR1 is MNHEY and CDR2 is SVGAGI. This CDR3 contains 14 residues. Trimming took off 1 base at V and 3 bases at J, with 9 bases between the two ends. The CDR3 sequence is CASSYFGGDYGYTF. Written as DNA, the CDR3 is TGTGCCAGCAGTTACTTTGGCGGAGACTATGGCTACACCTTC.

This chain connects TRBV7-9 to TRBJ2-5; D possibly corresponds to TRBD2 (7 bases). The CDR3 spans 15 residues. Germline V CDR1 and CDR2: SEHNR, FQNEAQ (reference sequence). The ends were cut back, 4 bases at V and 5 bases at J, with 17 bases in the middle. CDR3 in amino acids: CASSSSAGARETQYF. The DNA for the CDR3 is TGTGCCAGCAGCTCTTCGGCGGGGGCAAGGGAGACCCAGTACTTC.

The chain couples TRBV9 to TRBJ2-5; tentative D call: TRBD2 (6 bases). V gave up 0 bases and J gave up 5 bases, with 17 bases separating them. CDR3 length equals 16 residues. Per the germline V gene, CDR1 is SGDLS and CDR2 is YYNGEE. CDR3 sequence reads: CASSVGEDWDWETQYF. The DNA of the CDR3 is TGTGCCAGCAGCGTAGGAGAGGATTGGGACTGGGAGACCCAGTACTTC.